The 27 T cell receptor beta chains reported below all come from one sample, sequenced in a study of human T cells and chemical hapten exposure. Time point: patch test 3, about 24 weeks after DPC sensitization. Stated treatment: therapeutic diphenylcyclopropenone sensitization with weekly scalp DPC. TCRdb recomputed calls from the RACE reads with MiXCR, one row per CDR3 protein. The sample includes roughly 200,000 distinct CDR3 sequences, roughly a quarter of them seen just once. The sample in question was whole blood, obtained in connection with sensitization to the hapten diphenylcyclopropenone (DPC). These receptors came from a woman in her forties with alopecia areata. Some clones in this sample may be carry-over from other donors' samples.

This clonotype was observed a few times. V gene TRBV7-2 combines with J gene TRBJ2-7, with D possibly matching TRBD2 (6 bases). The CDR3 spans 13 residues. CDR1 is SGHTA, CDR2 FQGNSA, per germline. Between the trimmed V and J ends, which lost 5 bases and 0 bases, there was a span of 8 bases. DNA of the CDR3: TGTGCCAGCAGCGGCGGGAACTCCTACGAGCAGTACTTC. Translated: CASSGGNSYEQYF.

The J gene is TRBJ1-6, the V gene TRBV6-6, with D uncertain. V lost 0 bases, J lost 7 bases, and 13 bases lay in between. CDR3 length: 16 amino acids. The germline V gene has CDR1 MNHNY and CDR2 SVGAGI (reference sequence). CDR3 DNA sequence: TGTGCCAGCAGTTACTCTACCCTTAACAAGAATTCACCCCTCCACTTT. Protein: CASSYSTLNKNSPLHF.

This clonotype has ten or more counts. This rearrangement joins TRBV6-4 to TRBJ1-5; D remains unclear. Trimming left V 3 bases short and J 2 bases short, with 11 bases between. The V gene's germline CDR1 is MRHNA and CDR2 SNTAGT. CDR3 length: 15 amino acids. CDR3 sequence (DNA): TGTGCCAGCAGTGAAGTTGCGGACGGCAATCAGCCCCAGCATTTT. Protein: CASSEVADGNQPQHF.

This chain connects TRBV27 to TRBJ1-6, with TRBD1 matching 9 bases. CDR1 is MNHEY, CDR2 SMNVEV, per germline (reference sequence). This CDR3 is 16 amino acids long. V shed 2 bases, J shed 10 bases, and the junction held 9 bases outside the gene matches. CDR3 DNA: TGTGCCAGCAGTTTAGGGCGACAGGGGGAAGAATCACCCCTCCACTTT. Translating gives CASSLGRQGEESPLHF.

Points on this clonotype: One end of the junction fails to match germline, which may point to a read error. The chain uses TRBV6-2 or TRBV6-3 and TRBJ1-2; no clear D gene. Germline V gene sequence: CDR1 MNHEY, CDR2 SVGEGT. The CDR3 is 14 amino acids. DNA of the CDR3: TGTGTCAGCAGTCTCCCACCGACCTCCTATGGCTACACCTTC. Its translation is CVSSLPPTSYGYTF.

V is TRBV20-1 and J is TRBJ1-1; no reliable D call. Per the germline V gene, CDR1 is DFQATT and CDR2 is SNEGSKA (reference sequence). The length of the CDR3 is 12 residues. V was shortened by 5 bases and J by 6 bases, with 13 bases between the two germline ends. The CDR3 loop reads CSARRGGSEAFF. DNA of the CDR3: TGCAGTGCTCGAAGAGGAGGTTCTGAAGCTTTCTTT.

This clonotype came up many times. The chain recombines TRBV20-1 with TRBJ2-7, with no clear D. Germline V gene data show CDR1 as DFQATT and CDR2 as SNEGSKA (reference sequence). The CDR3 is made up of 11 amino acids. Trimming pared 5 bases from V and 11 bases from J, leaving 16 bases between. CDR3 in DNA: TGCAGTGCTTCGTCGTCCCAGGAGAAGTACTTC. Its translation: CSASSSQEKYF.

This clonotype occurred a few times. The chain combines TRBV7-2 with TRBJ2-7, with 12 bases matching TRBD1. V shed 5 bases and J 5 bases; nucleotides not matched to a gene: 10. The CDR3 extends over 16 amino acids. CDR1 is SGHTA, CDR2 FQGNSA, per germline. The CDR3 is CASSPPSGQGAHEQYF. CDR3 bases: TGTGCCAGCAGCCCACCCTCGGGACAGGGGGCGCACGAGCAGTACTTC.

V and J are TRBV18 and TRBJ2-1, with 11 bases lining up with TRBD1. The V gene's germline CDR1 is KGHSH and CDR2 LQKENI. The CDR3 is 16 amino acids. Germline trimming cut 4 bases from V and 4 bases from J; bases unmatched to any gene: 6. CDR3 protein: CASSHSGTGGYNEQFF. Here the CDR3 DNA reads TGTGCCAGCTCACACTCCGGGACAGGGGGTTACAATGAGCAGTTCTTC.

This rearrangement joins TRBV24-1 to TRBJ2-3; tentative D call: TRBD2 (6 bases). Germline values: CDR1 KGHDR, CDR2 SFDVKD. V was pared by 3 bases and J by 4 bases, with 13 bases between. This CDR3 is built from 15 residues. The CDR3 loop is CATSDPRLVADTQYF. DNA of the CDR3: TGTGCCACCAGTGATCCACGACTAGTTGCAGATACGCAGTATTTT.

CDR3 bases: TGCAGCGTTGGACTAGCGGGAGGATGGAGTACAGATACGCAGTATTTT. Its protein product is CSVGLAGGWSTDTQYF. The J gene is TRBJ2-3, the V gene TRBV29-1, with TRBD2 identical over 13 bases. Germline assignment: CDR1 SQVTM and CDR2 ANQGSEA. With V trimmed by 4 bases and J by 3 bases, 7 bases remained unmatched. The CDR3 consists of 16 residues.

This clonotype was picked up a small number of times. V gene TRBV10-3 combines with J gene TRBJ2-2; D not resolved. The length of the CDR3 is 14 residues. Trimming shortened V by 8 bases and J by 5 bases, and 15 bases separated the two germline ends. Germline CDR1 ENHRY, CDR2 SYGVKD. CDR3 DNA sequence: TGTGCCATCTCCTTTCAGCTGGGGACCGGGGAGCTGTTTTTT. Translation: CAISFQLGTGELFF.

In this sample, this clonotype turned up a few times. The CDR3 loop reads CSVEEGGGNEQFF. In DNA, the CDR3 is TGCAGCGTTGAAGAAGGAGGGGGCAATGAGCAGTTCTTC. The rearrangement joins TRBV29-1 to TRBJ2-1; the D call may be TRBD1 or TRBD2 (6 bases each). There are 13 residues in the CDR3. Germline-derived CDR1 and CDR2 are SQVTM and ANQGSEA. The V and J ends lost 0 bases and 6 bases respectively, with 9 bases between them.

This clonotype was seen a handful of times. J is TRBJ2-7 and V is TRBV29-1, with unresolved D. Trimming removed 0 bases from V and 4 bases from J, with 10 bases in between. This CDR3 has 13 residues. Germline V gene sequence: CDR1 SQVTM, CDR2 ANQGSEA. The DNA for the CDR3 is TGCAGCGTTGAAGAAACAGATGAGTACGAGCAGTACTTC. It codes for CSVEETDEYEQYF.

The CDR3 spells CASSYGTGNEKLFF. CDR3 coding DNA: TGTGCCAGCAGCTACGGGACAGGGAATGAAAAACTGTTTTTT. This chain uses TRBV6-1 with TRBJ1-4; 9 positions match TRBD1. V was pared by 6 bases and J by 5 bases, with 4 bases of the junction left unmatched. Germline V gene data show CDR1 as MNHNS and CDR2 as SASEGT. The CDR3 has 14 amino acids.

This CDR3 reads CAISEGQGITEAFF. The CDR3, as DNA: TGTGCCATCAGTGAGGGACAGGGTATCACTGAAGCTTTCTTT. The chain uses TRBV10-3 and TRBJ1-1; 8 bases line up with TRBD1. This CDR3 region has 14 residues. Germline V gene data show CDR1 as ENHRY and CDR2 as SYGVKD. The V gene end was trimmed by 2 bases and the J gene end by 4 bases; junction bases not matched to a gene: 3.

The chain carries TRBV27 and TRBJ2-7; 8 nucleotides match TRBD2. The CDR3 runs 12 residues. Germline loops: CDR1 MNHEY, CDR2 SMNVEV (reference sequence). Trimming removed 8 bases from V and 5 bases from J; junction bases left unmatched: 5. The CDR3 sequence is CASRGGGHEQYF. Written as DNA, the CDR3 is TGTGCCAGCCGGGGGGGGGGCCACGAGCAGTACTTC.

CDR3 bases: TGCGCCAGCAGCTTGCGTGGTATGGACCTCGGCAATCAGCCCCAGCATTTT. This translates into CASSLRGMDLGNQPQHF. This chain uses TRBV5-1 with TRBJ1-5; D unclear. Germline CDR1 is SGHRS and CDR2 is YFSETQ. V gave up 1 base and J gave up 2 bases, with 16 bases separating them. The CDR3 runs to 17 residues.

This clonotype was detected ten times or more. The chain recombines TRBV27 with TRBJ2-1, with TRBD2 identical over 8 bases. The germline V gene has CDR1 MNHEY and CDR2 SMNVEV (reference sequence). V lost 4 bases and J lost 2; bases outside the gene matches: 4. The CDR3 spans 15 residues. In DNA, the CDR3 is TGTGCCAGCAGTTCATTAGCGGGACCCTACAATGAGCAGTTCTTC. It yields the protein CASSSLAGPYNEQFF.

This clonotype has at least ten counts. This chain joins TRBV7-6 and TRBJ2-2; 10 bases are a match to TRBD2. The CDR3 is 16 residues long. Germline-derived CDR1 and CDR2 are SGHVS and FNYEAQ. V shed 5 bases, J shed 5 bases, and the junction held 8 bases outside the gene matches. CDR3 amino acids: CASSPGSGRRTGELFF. The CDR3 DNA follows: TGTGCCAGCAGCCCCGGTAGCGGGAGGCGTACCGGGGAGCTGTTTTTT.

The V gene is TRBV6-2 or TRBV6-3, the J gene TRBJ1-1, with unresolved D. V was cut by 3 bases and J by 2 bases, with 10 bases left in between. The germline gives CDR1 MNHEY, CDR2 SVGEGT. This CDR3 region has 14 residues. CDR3 DNA sequence: TGTGCCAGCAGTTATCGTCAGTTAAACACTGAAGCTTTCTTT. This sequence encodes CASSYRQLNTEAFF.

This clonotype occurred many times. The chain combines TRBV7-2 with TRBJ2-7, with TRBD2 matching over 12 bases. The germline V gene encodes CDR1 SGHTA and CDR2 FQGNSA. The CDR3 extends over 13 amino acids. The V segment lost 5 bases and the J segment 12 bases; nucleotides outside the gene matches: 8. The CDR3 DNA sequence: TGTGCCAGCAGCCGACTAGCGGGAGCGACTCTGTACTTC. Translation: CASSRLAGATLYF.

The chain links TRBV12-3 or TRBV12-4 to TRBJ2-1; D may match TRBD1 or TRBD2 (5 bases each). The CDR3 runs 14 residues. The V end lost 7 bases, the J end lost 4 bases, and 14 bases lay between the germline ends. CDR3: CASTPGLPYNEQFF. The CDR3 DNA is TGTGCCAGCACTCCGGGGCTCCCGTACAATGAGCAGTTCTTC.

The genes are TRBV6-5 and TRBJ1-2; D unclear. Germline lookup yields CDR1 MNHEY and CDR2 SVGAGI. V lost 8 bases and J lost 8, with 24 bases in between. There are 15 residues in the CDR3. The CDR3 DNA reads as TGTGCCAGCTCTGGGGTTTCTTCCGGCATAGGGGGCTACACCTTC. Its protein is CASSGVSSGIGGYTF.

The table lists this clonotype with a few counts. The chain employs TRBV20-1 and TRBJ2-7; D tentatively fits TRBD1 or TRBD2 (5 bases each). Germline V lookup: CDR1 DFQATT, CDR2 SNEGSKA (reference sequence). With 4 bases removed from V and 2 bases from J, the gap between germline ends came to 12 bases. This CDR3 comprises 13 residues. CDR3 region: CSATGRMAYEQYF. The CDR3 DNA sequence: TGCAGTGCTACGGGACGGATGGCCTACGAGCAGTACTTC.

This clonotype was recorded a few times. The rearrangement links TRBV9 to TRBJ2-1; TRBD2 might be the D (5 bases). Germline lookup yields CDR1 SGDLS and CDR2 YYNGEE. CDR3 length: 15 residues. V gave up 0 bases and J gave up 2 bases, with 9 bases separating them. The CDR3: CASSVGVAPYNEQFF. The CDR3 DNA reads as TGTGCCAGCAGCGTAGGGGTAGCGCCCTACAATGAGCAGTTCTTC.

The V and J genes are TRBV12-3 or TRBV12-4 and TRBJ2-3, with 8 positions matching TRBD1. V trimming: 5 bases; J trimming: 3 bases; junction bases outside the gene matches: 10. The CDR3 totals 16 residues. The CDR3 sequence is CASSTDRHRGTDTQYF. In nucleotides, the CDR3 is TGTGCCAGCAGTACAGACAGGCACAGGGGGACAGATACGCAGTATTTT.